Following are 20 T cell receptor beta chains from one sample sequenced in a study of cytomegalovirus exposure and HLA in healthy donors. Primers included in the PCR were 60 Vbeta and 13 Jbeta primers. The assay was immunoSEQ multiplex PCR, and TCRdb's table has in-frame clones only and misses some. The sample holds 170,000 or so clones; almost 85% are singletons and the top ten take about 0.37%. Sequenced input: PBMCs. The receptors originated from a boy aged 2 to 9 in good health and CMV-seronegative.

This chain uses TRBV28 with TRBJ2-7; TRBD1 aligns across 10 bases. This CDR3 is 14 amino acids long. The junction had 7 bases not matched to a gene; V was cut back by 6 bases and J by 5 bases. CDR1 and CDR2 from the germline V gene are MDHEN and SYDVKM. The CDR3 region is CASRPGDRGHEQYF. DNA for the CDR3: TGTGCCAGCAGGCCAGGGGACAGGGGTCACGAGCAGTACTTC.

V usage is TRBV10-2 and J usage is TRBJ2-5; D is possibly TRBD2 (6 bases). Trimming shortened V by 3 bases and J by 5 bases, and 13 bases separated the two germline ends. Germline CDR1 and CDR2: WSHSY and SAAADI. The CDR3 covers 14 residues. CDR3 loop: CASSDGGNRETQYF. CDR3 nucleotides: TGCGCCAGCAGTGATGGGGGGAATCGGGAGACCCAGTACTTC.

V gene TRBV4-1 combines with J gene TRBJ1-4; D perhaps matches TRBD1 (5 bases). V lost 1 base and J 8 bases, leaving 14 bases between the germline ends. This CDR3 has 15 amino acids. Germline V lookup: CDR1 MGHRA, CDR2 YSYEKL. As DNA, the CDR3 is TGCGCCAGCAGCCAAGGGGACGGTGGGGGGGAAAAACTGTTTTTT. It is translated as CASSQGDGGGEKLFF.

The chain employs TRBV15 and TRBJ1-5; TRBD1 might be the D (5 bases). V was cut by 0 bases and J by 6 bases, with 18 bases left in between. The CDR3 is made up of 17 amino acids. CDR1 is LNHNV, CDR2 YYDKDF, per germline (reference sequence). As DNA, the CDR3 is TGTGCCACCAGCAGAGATAGGGCCCGGGGGACTACTCAGCCCCAGCATTTT. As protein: CATSRDRARGTTQPQHF.

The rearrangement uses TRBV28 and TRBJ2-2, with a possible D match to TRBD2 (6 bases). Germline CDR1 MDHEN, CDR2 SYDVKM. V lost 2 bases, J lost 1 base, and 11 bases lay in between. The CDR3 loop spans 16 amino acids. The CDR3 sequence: CASSLTTGRNTGELFF. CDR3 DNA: TGTGCCAGCAGTTTAACGACCGGGAGGAACACCGGGGAGCTGTTTTTT.

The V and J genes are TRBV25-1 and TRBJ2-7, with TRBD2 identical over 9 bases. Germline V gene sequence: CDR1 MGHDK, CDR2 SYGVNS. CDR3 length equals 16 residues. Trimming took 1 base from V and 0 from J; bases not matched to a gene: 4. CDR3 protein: CASSESRTSVSYEQYF. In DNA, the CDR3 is TGTGCCAGCAGTGAATCGAGGACTAGCGTCTCCTACGAGCAGTACTTC.

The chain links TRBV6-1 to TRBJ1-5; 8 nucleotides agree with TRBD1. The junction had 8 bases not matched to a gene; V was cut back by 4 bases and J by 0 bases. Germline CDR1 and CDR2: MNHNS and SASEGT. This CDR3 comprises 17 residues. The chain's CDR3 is CASSGQGAINSNQPQHF. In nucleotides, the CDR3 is TGTGCCAGCAGTGGCCAGGGGGCAATCAATAGCAATCAGCCCCAGCATTTT.

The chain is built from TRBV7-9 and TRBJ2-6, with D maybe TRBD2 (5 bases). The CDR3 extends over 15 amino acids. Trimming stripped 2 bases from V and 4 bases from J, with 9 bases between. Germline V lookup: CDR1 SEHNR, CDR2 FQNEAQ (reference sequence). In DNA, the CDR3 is TGTGCCAGCAGCTTACTGGCTAGCGGGGCCAACGTCCTGACTTTC. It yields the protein CASSLLASGANVLTF.

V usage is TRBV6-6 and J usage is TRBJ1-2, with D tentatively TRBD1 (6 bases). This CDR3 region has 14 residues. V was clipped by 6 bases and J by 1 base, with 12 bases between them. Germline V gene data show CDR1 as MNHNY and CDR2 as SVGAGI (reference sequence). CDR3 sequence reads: CASSIQGHNYGYTF. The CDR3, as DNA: TGTGCCAGCAGCATACAGGGACATAACTATGGCTACACCTTC.

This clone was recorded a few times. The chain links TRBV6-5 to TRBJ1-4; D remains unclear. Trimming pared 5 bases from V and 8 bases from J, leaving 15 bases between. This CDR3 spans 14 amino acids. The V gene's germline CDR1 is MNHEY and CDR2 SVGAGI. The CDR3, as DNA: TGTGCCAGCAGTCGAGCGGCCCGTCTGGAAAAACTGTTTTTT. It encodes CASSRAARLEKLFF.

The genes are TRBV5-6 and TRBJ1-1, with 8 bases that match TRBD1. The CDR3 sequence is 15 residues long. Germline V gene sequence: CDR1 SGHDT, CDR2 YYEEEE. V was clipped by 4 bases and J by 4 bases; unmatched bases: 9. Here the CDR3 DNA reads TGTGCCAGCAGCGCAGAGACGACAGGGGCCACTGAAGCTTTCTTT. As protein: CASSAETTGATEAFF. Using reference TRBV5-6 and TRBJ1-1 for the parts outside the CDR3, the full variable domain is DAGVTQSPTHLIKTRGQQVTLRCSPKSGHDTVSWYQQALGQGPQFIFQYYEEEERQRGNFPDRFSGHQFPNYSSELNVNALLLGDSALYLCASSAETTGATEAFFGQGTRLTVV.

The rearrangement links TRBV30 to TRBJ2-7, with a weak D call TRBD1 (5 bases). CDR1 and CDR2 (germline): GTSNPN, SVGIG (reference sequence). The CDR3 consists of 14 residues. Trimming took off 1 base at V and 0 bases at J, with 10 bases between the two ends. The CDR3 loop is CAWSARQGSYEQYF. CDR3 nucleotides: TGTGCCTGGAGTGCCCGGCAGGGCTCCTACGAGCAGTACTTC.

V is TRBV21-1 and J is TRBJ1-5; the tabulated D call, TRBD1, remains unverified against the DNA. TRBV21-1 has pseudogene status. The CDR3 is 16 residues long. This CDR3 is CASSTCRDNSNQPQHF. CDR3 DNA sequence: TGTGCCAGCAGCACTTGCCGGGACAATAGCAATCAGCCCCAGCATTTT.

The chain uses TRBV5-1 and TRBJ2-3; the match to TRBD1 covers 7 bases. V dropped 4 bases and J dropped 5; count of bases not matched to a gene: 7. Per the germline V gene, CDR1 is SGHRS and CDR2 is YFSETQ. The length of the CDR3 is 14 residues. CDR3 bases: TGCGCCAGCAGCCAGGTACAGGGGAAAGATACGCAGTATTTT. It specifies CASSQVQGKDTQYF.

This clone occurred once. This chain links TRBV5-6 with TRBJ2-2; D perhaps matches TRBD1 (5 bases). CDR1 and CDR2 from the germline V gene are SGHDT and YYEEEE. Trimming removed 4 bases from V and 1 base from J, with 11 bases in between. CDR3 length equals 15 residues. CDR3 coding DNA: TGTGCCAGCAGCGGGATAGGACAGAACACCGGGGAGCTGTTTTTT. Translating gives CASSGIGQNTGELFF.

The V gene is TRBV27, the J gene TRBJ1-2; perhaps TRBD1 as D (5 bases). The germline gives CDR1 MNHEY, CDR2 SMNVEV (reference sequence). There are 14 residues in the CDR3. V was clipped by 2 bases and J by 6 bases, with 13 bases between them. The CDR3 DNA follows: TGTGCCAGCAGTTTAAGGGCAGGGCTGGATGGCTACACCTTC. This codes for CASSLRAGLDGYTF.

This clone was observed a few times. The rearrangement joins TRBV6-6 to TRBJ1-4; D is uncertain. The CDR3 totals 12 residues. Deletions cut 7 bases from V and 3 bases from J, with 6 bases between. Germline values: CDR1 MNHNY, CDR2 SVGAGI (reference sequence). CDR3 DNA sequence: TGTGCCAGCATGAGATCTAATGAAAAACTGTTTTTT. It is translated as CASMRSNEKLFF.

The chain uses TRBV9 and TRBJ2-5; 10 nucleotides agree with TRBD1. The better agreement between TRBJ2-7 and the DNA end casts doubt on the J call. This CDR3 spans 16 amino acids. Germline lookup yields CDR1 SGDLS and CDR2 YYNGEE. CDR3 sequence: CASSVAGTGALSEQYF. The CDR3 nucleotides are TGTGCCAGCAGCGTAGCCGGGACAGGGGCCCTCAGCGAGCAGTACTTC.

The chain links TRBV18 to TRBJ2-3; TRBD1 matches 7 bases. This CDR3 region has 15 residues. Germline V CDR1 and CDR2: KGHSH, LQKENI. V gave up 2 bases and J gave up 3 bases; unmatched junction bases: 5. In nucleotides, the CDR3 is TGTGCCAGCTCACCAAGGACAGGTCAGACAGATACGCAGTATTTT. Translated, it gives CASSPRTGQTDTQYF. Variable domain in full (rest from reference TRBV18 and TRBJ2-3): NAGVMQNPRHLVRRRGQEARLRCSPMKGHSHVYWYRQLPEEGLKFMVYLQKENIIDESGMPKERFSAEFPKEGPSILRIQQVVRGDSAAYFCASSPRTGQTDTQYFGPGTRLTVL.

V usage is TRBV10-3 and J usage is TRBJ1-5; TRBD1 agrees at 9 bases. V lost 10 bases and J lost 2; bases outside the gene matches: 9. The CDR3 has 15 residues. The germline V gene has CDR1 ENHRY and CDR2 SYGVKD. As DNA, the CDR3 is TGTGCCACCGCATGGACAGGGGCTCGCAATCAGCCCCAGCATTTT. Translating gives CATAWTGARNQPQHF.